Described below is a single T cell receptor beta chain sequence and its context. The data were taken from a study of blood T cell repertoires in COVID-19. The wider study: Sources were T cells, B-cell-depleted T cells, or PBMCs; the material itself was cDNA or gDNA.

Trimming removed 2 bases at V and 8 bases at J, with 12 bases between. CDR1 and CDR2 from the germline V gene are GTSNPN and SVGIG (reference sequence). The CDR3 sequence is 12 residues long. Generated by immunoSEQ multiplex PCR, the TCRdb table keeps only in-frame clones and is missing some. The sample includes around 700,000 clones, 85% to 90% of them seen just once. Sequenced sample: peripheral blood. This sequence originates from a woman aged 18-29 years with acute or convalescent COVID-19. The chain couples TRBV30 to TRBJ1-2, with a weak D call TRBD1 (5 bases). The chain's CDR3 is CAWSRGIEGYTF. The CDR3 coding sequence is TGTGCCTGGAGTCGGGGGATAGAGGGCTACACCTTC.